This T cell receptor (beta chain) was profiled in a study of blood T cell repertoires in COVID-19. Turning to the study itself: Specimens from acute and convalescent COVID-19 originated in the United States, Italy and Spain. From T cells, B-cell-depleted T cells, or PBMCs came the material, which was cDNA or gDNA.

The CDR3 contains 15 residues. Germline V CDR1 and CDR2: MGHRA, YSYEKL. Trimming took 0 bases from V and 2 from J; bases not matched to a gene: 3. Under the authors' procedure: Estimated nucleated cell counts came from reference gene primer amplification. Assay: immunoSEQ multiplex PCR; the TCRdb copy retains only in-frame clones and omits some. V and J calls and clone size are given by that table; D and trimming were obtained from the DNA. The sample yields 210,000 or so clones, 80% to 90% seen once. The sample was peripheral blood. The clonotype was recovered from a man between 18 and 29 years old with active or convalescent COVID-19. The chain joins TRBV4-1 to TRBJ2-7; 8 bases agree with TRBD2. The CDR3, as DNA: TGCGCCAGCAGCCAAGAGCGGGGGGTCCCCTACGAGCAGTACTTC. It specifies CASSQERGVPYEQYF.